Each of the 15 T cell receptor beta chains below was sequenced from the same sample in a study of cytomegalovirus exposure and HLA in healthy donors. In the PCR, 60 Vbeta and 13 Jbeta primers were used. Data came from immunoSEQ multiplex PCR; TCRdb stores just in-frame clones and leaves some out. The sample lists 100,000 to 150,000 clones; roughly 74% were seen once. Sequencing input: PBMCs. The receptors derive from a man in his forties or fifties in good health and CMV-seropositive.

The CDR3: CASSKDRGRDQPQHF. In DNA, the CDR3 is TGTGCCAGTAGTAAGGACAGGGGGCGCGATCAGCCCCAGCATTTT. The chain carries TRBV19 and TRBJ1-5; 11 bases are shared with TRBD1. Germline V CDR1 and CDR2: LNHDA, SQIVND (reference sequence). This CDR3 has 15 residues. The J segment lost 5 bases and the V segment lost 4 bases, leaving 4 bases of the junction unmatched.

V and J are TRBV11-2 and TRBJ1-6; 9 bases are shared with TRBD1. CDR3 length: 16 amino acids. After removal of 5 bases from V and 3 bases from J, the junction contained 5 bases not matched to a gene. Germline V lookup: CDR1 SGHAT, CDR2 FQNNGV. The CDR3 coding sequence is TGTGCCAGCAGCCGCGGACAGGGGAACTATAATTCACCCCTCCACTTT. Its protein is CASSRGQGNYNSPLHF. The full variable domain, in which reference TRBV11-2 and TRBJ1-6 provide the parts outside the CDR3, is EAGVAQSPRYKIIEKRQSVAFWCNPISGHATLYWYQQILGQGPKLLIQFQNNGVVDDSQLPKDRFSAERLKGVDSTLKIQPAKLEDSAVYLCASSRGQGNYNSPLHFGNGTRLTVT.

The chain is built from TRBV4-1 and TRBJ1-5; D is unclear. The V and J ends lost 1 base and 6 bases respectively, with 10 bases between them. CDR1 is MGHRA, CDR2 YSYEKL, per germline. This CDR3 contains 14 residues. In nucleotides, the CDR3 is TGCGCCAGCAGCCAAGGGACTTGGGGTCAGCCCCAGCATTTT. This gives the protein CASSQGTWGQPQHF.

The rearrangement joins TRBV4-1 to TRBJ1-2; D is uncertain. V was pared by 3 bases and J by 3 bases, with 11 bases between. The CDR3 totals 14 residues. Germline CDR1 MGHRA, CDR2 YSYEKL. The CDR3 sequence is CASSHLFRDYGYTF. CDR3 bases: TGCGCCAGCAGCCACCTGTTCCGAGACTATGGCTACACCTTC.

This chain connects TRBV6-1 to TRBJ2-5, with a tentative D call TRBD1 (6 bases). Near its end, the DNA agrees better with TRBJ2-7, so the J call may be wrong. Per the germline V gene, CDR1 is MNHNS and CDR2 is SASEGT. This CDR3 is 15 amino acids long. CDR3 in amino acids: CASSEARDNSYEQYF. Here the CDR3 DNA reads TGTGCCAGCAGTGAAGCGAGGGACAACTCCTACGAGCAGTACTTC.

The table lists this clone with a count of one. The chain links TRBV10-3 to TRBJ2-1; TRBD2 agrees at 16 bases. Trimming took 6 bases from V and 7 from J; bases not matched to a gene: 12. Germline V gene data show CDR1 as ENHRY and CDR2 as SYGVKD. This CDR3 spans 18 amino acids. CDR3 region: CAISGTSGRAVSWNEQFF. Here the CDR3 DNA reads TGTGCCATCAGCGGGACTAGCGGGAGGGCCGTTTCTTGGAATGAGCAGTTCTTC.

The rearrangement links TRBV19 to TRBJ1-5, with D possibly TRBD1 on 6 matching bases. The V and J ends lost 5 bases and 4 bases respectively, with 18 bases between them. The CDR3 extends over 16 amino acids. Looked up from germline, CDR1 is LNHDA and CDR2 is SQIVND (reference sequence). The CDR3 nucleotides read TGTGCCAGTAGTCCCGTGGGGGGGGGCGGTAATCAGCCCCAGCATTTT. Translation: CASSPVGGGGNQPQHF.

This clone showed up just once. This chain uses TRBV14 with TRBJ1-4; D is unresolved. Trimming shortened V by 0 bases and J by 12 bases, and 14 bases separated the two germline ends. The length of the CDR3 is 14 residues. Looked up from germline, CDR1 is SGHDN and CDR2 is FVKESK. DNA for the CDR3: TGTGCCAGCAGCCAAGATCTCACGGCTCGGGAACTGTTTTTT. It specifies CASSQDLTARELFF.

CDR3 protein: CASGLVAGGEAFF. DNA for the CDR3: TGTGCTAGTGGTTTGGTAGCAGGGGGAGAAGCTTTCTTT. The chain uses TRBV12-5 and TRBJ1-1; 7 nucleotides line up with TRBD1. Losses at the gene ends were 0 bases for V and 8 bases for J; bases not matched to a gene: 3. This CDR3 has 13 residues. Germline CDR1 reads LGHNT; CDR2 reads FRNRAP.

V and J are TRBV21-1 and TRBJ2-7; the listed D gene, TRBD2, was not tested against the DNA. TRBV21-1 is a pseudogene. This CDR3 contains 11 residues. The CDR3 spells CASRSGTCPSF. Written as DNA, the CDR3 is TGTGCCAGCAGAAGCGGCACTTGCCCCTCCTTC.

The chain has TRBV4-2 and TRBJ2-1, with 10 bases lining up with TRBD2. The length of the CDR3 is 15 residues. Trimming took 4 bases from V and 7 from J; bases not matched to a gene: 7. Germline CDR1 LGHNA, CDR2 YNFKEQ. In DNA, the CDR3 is TGTGCCAGCAGCCGCAGCGGGAGGGACCATAATGAGCAGTTCTTC. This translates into CASSRSGRDHNEQFF.

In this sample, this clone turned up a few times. The CDR3 region has the DNA TGCGCCAGCAGCCCCGACGGAGGGAACTATGGCTACACCTTC. Translated: CASSPDGGNYGYTF. The chain uses TRBV5-1 and TRBJ1-2; D is undetermined. The germline CDR1 and CDR2 sequences are SGHRS and YFSETQ. The CDR3 sequence is 14 residues long. Trimming took off 4 bases at V and 2 bases at J, with 12 bases between the two ends.

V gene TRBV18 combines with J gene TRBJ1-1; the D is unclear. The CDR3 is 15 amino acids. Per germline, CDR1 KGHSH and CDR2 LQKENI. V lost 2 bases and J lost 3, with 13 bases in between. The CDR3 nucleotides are TGTGCCAGCTCACCAAGTCGGGGATCGCACACTGAAGCTTTCTTT. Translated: CASSPSRGSHTEAFF. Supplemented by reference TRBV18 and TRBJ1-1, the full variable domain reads NAGVMQNPRHLVRRRGQEARLRCSPMKGHSHVYWYRQLPEEGLKFMVYLQKENIIDESGMPKERFSAEFPKEGPSILRIQQVVRGDSAAYFCASSPSRGSHTEAFFGQGTRLTVV.

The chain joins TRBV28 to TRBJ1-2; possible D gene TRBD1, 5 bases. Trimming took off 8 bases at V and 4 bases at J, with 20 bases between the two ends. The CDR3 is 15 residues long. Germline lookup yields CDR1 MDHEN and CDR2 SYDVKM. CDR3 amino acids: CASRQGQGFSYGYTF. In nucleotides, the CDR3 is TGTGCCAGCCGACAAGGCCAGGGATTTTCCTATGGCTACACCTTC.

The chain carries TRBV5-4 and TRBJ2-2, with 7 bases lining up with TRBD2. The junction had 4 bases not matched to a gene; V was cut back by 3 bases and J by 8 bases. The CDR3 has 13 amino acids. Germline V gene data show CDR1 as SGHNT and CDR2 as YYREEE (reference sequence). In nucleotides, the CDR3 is TGTGCCAGCAGCTGGGGAGGGCCTGGGGAGCTGTTTTTT. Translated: CASSWGGPGELFF.